This is a list of T cell receptor beta chains from one sample in a study of blood T cells in healthy people across ages. TCRdb reprocessed the 5' RACE reads with MiXCR, giving one entry per CDR3 protein. This table has around 1.5 million distinct CDR3 sequences, about 31% appearing once. The sequenced sample consisted of blood. The source of these receptors is a woman aged 30 to 39 in good health. CDR3s include the opening cysteine and the closing phenylalanine or tryptophan. A D gene is named only where the DNA matches it firmly. Where a row states a size, it is once, few, many or the class of an expanded clone; other rows omit it.

TRBD2	TRBV6-1	TRBJ2-1	15	-	CASGASGSPHNEQFF	TGTGCCAGCGGGGCTAGCGGGAGTCCCCACAATGAGCAGTTCTTC
-	TRBV9	TRBJ1-5	14	-	CASSVEGASQPQHF	TGTGCCAGCAGCGTAGAAGGGGCCTCTCAGCCCCAGCATTTT
TRBD1	TRBV20-1	TRBJ2-1	14	few	CSARGIQGAHEQFF	TGCAGTGCTAGAGGAATACAGGGGGCGCATGAGCAGTTCTTC
-	TRBV20-1	TRBJ2-5	14	-	CSARERGGSNEQYF	TGCAGTGCTAGAGAGAGAGGGGGGTCCAATGAGCAGTACTTC
TRBD1	TRBV10-3	TRBJ1-2	16	-	CAISETLQGAGYGYTF	TGTGCCATCAGTGAGACGTTACAGGGGGCAGGCTATGGCTACACCTTC
-	TRBV6-1	TRBJ2-7	15	-	CASTEEQSWDYEQYF	TGTGCCAGCACCGAGGAGCAGTCATGGGACTACGAGCAGTACTTC
-	TRBV27	TRBJ1-1	14	few	CASSLSSWATEAFF	TGTGCCAGCAGTTTATCGAGTTGGGCCACTGAAGCTTTCTTT
TRBD2	TRBV2	TRBJ2-7	14	-	CASSPAGSGYEQYF	TGTGCCAGCAGCCCAGCGGGGTCTGGATACGAGCAGTACTTC
-	TRBV28	TRBJ1-1	12	-	CASNRGRTEAFF	TGTGCCAGCAACCGGGGGAGGACTGAAGCTTTCTTT
-	TRBV29-1	TRBJ2-1	16	many	CSVVPLSEFTYNEQFF	TGCAGCGTTGTGCCCCTTAGCGAATTTACCTACAATGAGCAGTTCTTC
TRBD2	TRBV7-2	TRBJ2-7	15	many	CASSLRTSGLYEQYF	TGTGCCAGCAGCCTACGGACTAGCGGGCTCTACGAGCAGTACTTC
-	TRBV27	TRBJ1-5	12	many	CASSLIGQPQHF	TGTGCCAGCAGTTTAATTGGTCAGCCCCAGCATTTT
-	TRBV10-3	TRBJ2-7	12	-	CAIRDPLGEQYF	TGTGCCATCAGGGACCCCTTGGGCGAGCAGTACTTC
TRBD1	TRBV30	TRBJ1-5	14	-	CAWSGDRLNQPQHF	TGTGCCTGGAGTGGGGACAGGCTCAATCAGCCCCAGCATTTT
-	TRBV7-9	TRBJ2-7	13	-	CASSLTENYEQYF	TGTGCCAGCAGCTTAACAGAGAACTACGAGCAGTACTTC
-	TRBV5-1	TRBJ2-3	16	-	CASSWIPGDSPDTQYF	TGCGCCAGCAGCTGGATCCCAGGGGACTCCCCAGATACGCAGTATTTT
TRBD2	TRBV5-5	TRBJ2-7	15	few	CASSLAGTTSYEQYF	TGTGCCAGCAGCTTGGCCGGGACTACCTCCTACGAGCAGTACTTC
TRBD2	TRBV7-9	TRBJ2-7	13	-	CASSSDSGREQYF	TGTGCCAGCAGCTCAGACAGCGGGAGAGAGCAGTACTTC
-	TRBV4-1	TRBJ2-5	14	many	CASSQRDLGETQYF	TGCGCCAGCAGCCAAAGGGACTTAGGGGAGACCCAGTACTTC
-	TRBV4-1	TRBJ2-4	14	many	CASSHDTAKNIQYF	TGCGCCAGCAGCCACGATACAGCCAAAAACATTCAGTACTTC
TRBD1	TRBV14	TRBJ2-5	16	-	CASSLRTGGRRETQYF	TGTGCCAGCAGCCTCCGGACAGGGGGTAGGCGAGAGACCCAGTACTTC
TRBD2	TRBV7-9	TRBJ2-1	18	few	CASSSPRVGDGLGDEQFF	TGTGCCAGCAGCTCCCCAAGGGTGGGGGACGGACTAGGGGATGAGCAGTTCTTC
-	TRBV4-1	TRBJ2-1	16	-	CASSLHGNLQGNEQFF	TGCGCCAGCAGCCTCCACGGGAACCTGCAAGGAAATGAGCAGTTCTTC
-	TRBV6-6	TRBJ1-1	16	few	CASSYGELVTGTEAFF	TGTGCCAGCAGTTACGGGGAGCTTGTAACTGGCACTGAAGCTTTCTTT
-	TRBV20-1	TRBJ2-7	14	-	CSAGGSSGSYEQYF	TGCAGTGCCGGGGGCTCTAGCGGCTCCTACGAGCAGTACTTC
-	TRBV5-5	TRBJ2-3	16	few	CASSFRVDTSTDTQYF	TGTGCCAGCAGCTTCAGGGTTGATACTAGCACAGATACGCAGTATTTT
TRBD2	TRBV6-5	TRBJ2-7	13	many	CASSRGLAGEQYF	TGTGCCAGCAGTCGGGGACTAGCTGGCGAGCAGTACTTC
-	TRBV5-1	TRBJ2-4	19	few	CASSMASGPPGLAKNIQYF	TGCGCCAGCTCCATGGCCAGCGGACCCCCGGGCCTAGCCAAAAACATTCAGTACTTC
TRBD1	TRBV13	TRBJ2-7	15	few	CASRHQGASSYEQYF	TGTGCCAGCAGGCACCAGGGGGCGAGCTCCTACGAGCAGTACTTC
-	TRBV5-8	TRBJ2-7	13	-	CANQERGIYEQYF	TGTGCCAACCAGGAGAGGGGAATTTACGAGCAGTACTTC
-	TRBV3-1	TRBJ1-1	13	-	CASTQGGRTEAFF	TGTGCCAGCACCCAAGGAGGCCGCACTGAAGCTTTCTTT
TRBD2	TRBV11-2	TRBJ2-5	16	few	CASSLAGGKYGETQYF	TGTGCCAGCAGCTTAGCCGGGGGGAAATATGGAGAGACCCAGTACTTC
TRBD1	TRBV7-9	TRBJ1-3	16	-	CASSSDRGYFGNTIYF	TGTGCCAGCAGCTCAGACAGGGGGTACTTTGGAAACACCATATATTTT
-	TRBV5-6	TRBJ1-2	14	few	CASSLTARNYGYTF	TGTGCCAGCAGCTTGACTGCCCGTAACTATGGCTACACCTTC
-	TRBV27	TRBJ1-1	16	-	CASSLSFRTISTEAFF	TGTGCCAGCAGTTTATCTTTCAGGACGATAAGCACTGAAGCTTTCTTT
-	TRBV7-6	TRBJ2-1	13	few	CASSLARAAEQFF	TGTGCCAGCAGCTTAGCGCGCGCGGCGGAGCAGTTCTTC
-	TRBV4-1	TRBJ2-7	15	few	CASSQGQLMPYEQYF	TGCGCCAGCAGCCAAGGACAGCTAATGCCCTACGAGCAGTACTTC
-	TRBV2	TRBJ2-3	13	-	CASSEEGPDTQYF	TGTGCCAGCAGTGAGGAAGGTCCAGATACGCAGTATTTT
TRBD2	TRBV7-6	TRBJ2-7	15	few	CASSLATSGSYEQYF	TGTGCCAGCAGCTTAGCGACTAGCGGTAGCTACGAGCAGTACTTC
-	TRBV10-3	TRBJ1-4	15	-	CAISEGGALYEKRFF	TGTGCCATCAGTGAGGGGGGGGCATTGTATGAAAAACGGTTTTTT